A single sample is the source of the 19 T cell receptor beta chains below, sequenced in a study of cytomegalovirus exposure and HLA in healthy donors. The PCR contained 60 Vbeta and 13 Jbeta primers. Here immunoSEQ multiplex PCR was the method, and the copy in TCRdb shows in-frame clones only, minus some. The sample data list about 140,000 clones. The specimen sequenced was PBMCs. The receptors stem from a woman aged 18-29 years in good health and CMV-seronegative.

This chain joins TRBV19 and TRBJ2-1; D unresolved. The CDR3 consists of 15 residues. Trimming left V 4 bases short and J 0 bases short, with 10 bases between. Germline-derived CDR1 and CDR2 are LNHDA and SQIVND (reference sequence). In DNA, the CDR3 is TGTGCCAGTAGTACCGACACGAGCTCCTACAATGAGCAGTTCTTC. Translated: CASSTDTSSYNEQFF. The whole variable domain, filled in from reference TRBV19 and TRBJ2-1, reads DGGITQSPKYLFRKEGQNVTLSCEQNLNHDAMYWYRQDPGQGLRLIYYSQIVNDFQKGDIAEGYSVSREKKESFPLTVTSAQKNPTAFYLCASSTDTSSYNEQFFGPGTRLTVL.

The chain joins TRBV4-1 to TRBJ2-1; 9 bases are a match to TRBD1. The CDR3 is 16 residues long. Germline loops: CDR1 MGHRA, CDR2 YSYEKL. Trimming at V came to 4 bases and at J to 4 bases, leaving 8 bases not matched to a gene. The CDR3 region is CASSPIRDRVYNEQFF. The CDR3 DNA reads TGCGCCAGCAGCCCGATCCGGGACAGGGTGTACAATGAGCAGTTCTTC.

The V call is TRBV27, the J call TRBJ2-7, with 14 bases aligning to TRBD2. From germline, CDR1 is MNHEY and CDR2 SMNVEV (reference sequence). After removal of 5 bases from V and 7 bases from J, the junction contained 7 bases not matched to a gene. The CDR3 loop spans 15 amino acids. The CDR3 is CASSPGTSGSQEQYV. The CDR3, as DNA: TGTGCCAGCAGTCCCGGGACTAGCGGGAGTCAAGAGCAGTACGTC.

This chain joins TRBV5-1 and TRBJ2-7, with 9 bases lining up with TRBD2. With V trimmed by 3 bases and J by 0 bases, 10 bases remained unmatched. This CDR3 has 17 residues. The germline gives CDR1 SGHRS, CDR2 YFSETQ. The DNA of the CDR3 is TGCGCCAGCAGCTACCGGGGACTAGCTGGAAGCTCCTACGAGCAGTACTTC. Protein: CASSYRGLAGSSYEQYF.

CDR3 region: CASSQYVGQGLPEAFF. The CDR3 coding sequence is TGTGCCAGCAGCCAGTACGTGGGACAGGGGTTGCCTGAAGCTTTCTTT. The chain joins TRBV14 to TRBJ1-1, with TRBD1 matching 10 bases. From germline, CDR1 is SGHDN and CDR2 FVKESK. V lost 3 bases to trimming and J lost 6 bases; unmatched junction nucleotides: 10. There are 16 residues in the CDR3. Variable domain in full (rest from reference TRBV14 and TRBJ1-1): EAGVTQFPSHSVIEKGQTVTLRCDPISGHDNLYWYRRVMGKEIKFLLHFVKESKQDESGMPNNRFLAERTGGTYSTLKVQPAELEDSGVYFCASSQYVGQGLPEAFFGQGTRLTVV.

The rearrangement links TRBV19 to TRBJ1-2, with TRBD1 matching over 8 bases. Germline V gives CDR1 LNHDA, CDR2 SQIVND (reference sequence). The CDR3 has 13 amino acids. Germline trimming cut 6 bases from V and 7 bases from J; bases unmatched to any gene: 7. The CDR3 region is CASSPRGQGGYTF. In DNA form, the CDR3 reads TGTGCCAGTAGCCCCCGTGGACAGGGTGGCTACACCTTC.

CDR3 coding DNA: TGTGCCAGCAGTGAAATGGGGGCAAATGAGCAGTTCTTC. This gives the protein CASSEMGANEQFF. This rearrangement joins TRBV6-1 to TRBJ2-1, with D maybe TRBD1 (6 bases). The CDR3 extends over 13 amino acids. The V gene lost 2 bases and the J gene lost 7 bases, with 9 bases spanning the gap. Per germline, CDR1 MNHNS and CDR2 SASEGT.

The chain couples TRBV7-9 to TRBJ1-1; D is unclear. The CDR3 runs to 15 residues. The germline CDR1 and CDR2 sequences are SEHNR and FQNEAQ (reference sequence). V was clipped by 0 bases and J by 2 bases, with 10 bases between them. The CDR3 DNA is TGTGCCAGCAGCTTAGCGTCGAGACTTAACACTGAAGCTTTCTTT. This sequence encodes CASSLASRLNTEAFF.

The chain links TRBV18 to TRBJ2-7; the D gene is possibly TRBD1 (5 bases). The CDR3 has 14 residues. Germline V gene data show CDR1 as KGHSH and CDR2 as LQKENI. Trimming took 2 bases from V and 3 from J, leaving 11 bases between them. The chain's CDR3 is CASSPRQNRYEQYV. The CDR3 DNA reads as TGTGCCAGCTCACCAAGACAGAACCGCTACGAGCAGTACGTC.

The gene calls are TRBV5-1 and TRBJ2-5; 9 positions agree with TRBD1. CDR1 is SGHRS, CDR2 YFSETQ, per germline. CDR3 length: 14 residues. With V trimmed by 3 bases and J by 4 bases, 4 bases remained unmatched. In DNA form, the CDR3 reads TGCGCCAGCAGCTCGGGACAGGGAAGAGAGACCCAGTACTTC. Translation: CASSSGQGRETQYF.

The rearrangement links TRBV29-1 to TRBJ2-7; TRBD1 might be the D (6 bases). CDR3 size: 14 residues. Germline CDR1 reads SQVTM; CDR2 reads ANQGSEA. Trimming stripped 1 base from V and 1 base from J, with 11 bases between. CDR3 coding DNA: TGCAGCGTTGAAGGCTGGGACACATCCTACGAGCAGTACTTC. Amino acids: CSVEGWDTSYEQYF.

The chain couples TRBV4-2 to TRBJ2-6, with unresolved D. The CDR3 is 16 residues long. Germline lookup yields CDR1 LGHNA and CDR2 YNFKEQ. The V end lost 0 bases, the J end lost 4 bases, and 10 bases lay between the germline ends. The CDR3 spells CASSQDLGSGANVLTF. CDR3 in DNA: TGTGCCAGCAGCCAAGATCTAGGTTCAGGGGCCAACGTCCTGACTTTC.

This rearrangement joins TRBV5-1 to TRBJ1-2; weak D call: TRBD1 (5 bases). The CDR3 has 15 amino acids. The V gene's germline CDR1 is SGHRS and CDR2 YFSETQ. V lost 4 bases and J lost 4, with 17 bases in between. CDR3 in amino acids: CASSDGPEQGYGYTF. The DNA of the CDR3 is TGCGCCAGCAGCGACGGACCCGAGCAGGGCTATGGCTACACCTTC.

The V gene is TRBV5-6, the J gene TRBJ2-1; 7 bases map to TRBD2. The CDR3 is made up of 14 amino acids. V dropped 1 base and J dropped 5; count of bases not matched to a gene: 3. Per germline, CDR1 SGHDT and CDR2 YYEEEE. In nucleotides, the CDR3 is TGTGCCAGCAGCTTGCAGGCGGGAGACAATGAGCAGTTCTTC. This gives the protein CASSLQAGDNEQFF. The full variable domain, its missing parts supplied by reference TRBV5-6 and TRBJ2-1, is DAGVTQSPTHLIKTRGQQVTLRCSPKSGHDTVSWYQQALGQGPQFIFQYYEEEERQRGNFPDRFSGHQFPNYSSELNVNALLLGDSALYLCASSLQAGDNEQFFGPGTRLTVL.

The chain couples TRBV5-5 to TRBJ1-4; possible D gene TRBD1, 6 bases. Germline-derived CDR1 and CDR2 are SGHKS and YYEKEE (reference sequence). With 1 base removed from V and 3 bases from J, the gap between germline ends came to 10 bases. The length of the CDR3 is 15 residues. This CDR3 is CASSLNQGPNEKLFF. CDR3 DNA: TGTGCCAGCAGCTTGAACCAGGGGCCTAATGAAAAACTGTTTTTT.

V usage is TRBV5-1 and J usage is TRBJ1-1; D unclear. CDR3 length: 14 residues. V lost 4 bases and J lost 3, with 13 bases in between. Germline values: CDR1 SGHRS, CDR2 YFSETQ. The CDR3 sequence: CASSMGGADTEAFF. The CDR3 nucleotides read TGCGCCAGCAGCATGGGAGGCGCGGACACTGAAGCTTTCTTT.

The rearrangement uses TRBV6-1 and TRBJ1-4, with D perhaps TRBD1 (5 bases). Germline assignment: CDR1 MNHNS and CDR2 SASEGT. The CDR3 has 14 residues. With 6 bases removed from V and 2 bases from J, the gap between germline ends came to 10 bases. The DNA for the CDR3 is TGTGCCAGCAGCGCCGGGGGGACTAATGAAAAACTGTTTTTT. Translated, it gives CASSAGGTNEKLFF.

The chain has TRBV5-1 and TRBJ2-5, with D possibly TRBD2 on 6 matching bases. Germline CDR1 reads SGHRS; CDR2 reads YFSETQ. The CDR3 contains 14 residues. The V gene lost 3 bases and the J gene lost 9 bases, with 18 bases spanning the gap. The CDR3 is CASSSERADAAQYF. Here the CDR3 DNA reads TGCGCCAGCAGCTCGGAGCGGGCCGACGCGGCCCAGTACTTC.

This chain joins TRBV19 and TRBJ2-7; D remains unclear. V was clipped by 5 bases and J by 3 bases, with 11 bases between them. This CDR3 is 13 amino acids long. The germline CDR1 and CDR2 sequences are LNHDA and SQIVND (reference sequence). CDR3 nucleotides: TGTGCCAGTAGTCCTTTCCCCTTCTACGAGCAGTACTTC. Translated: CASSPFPFYEQYF.